This paragraph reports one T cell receptor beta chain. The clone's antigen remains unknown. Within one base of it there is no much larger clone, and no base qualities were kept. Trimming costs V 5 bases and J 6 bases, and their ends lie 7 bases apart. Looking up the germline V gene (reference sequence) yields CDR1 SEHNR and CDR2 FQNEAQ. Counted from cysteine to phenylalanine, this CDR3 has 11 amino acids. Just CDR3 DNA is preserved here, 33 bases in frame from base 1. TCRbeta CDR3 regions were amplified from genomic DNA by means of the immunoSEQ Assay, a bias-controlled multiplex PCR. Turning to the authors' computational methods: Within the assay, amplification of reference gene primers was used to estimate how many nucleated cells each sample contained. Sequence reads were collapsed and filtered to measure the absolute abundance of every unique TCRbeta CDR3 rearrangement. For each sample, productive Simpson clonality was calculated by taking the square root of Simpson's diversity index across productive rearrangements. The clones in this table, taken by TCRdb from immuneACCESS, are in-frame only. Not every clone is retained; where verified, under half of the shortfall comes from an unresolved V gene, and the cause of the rest is unknown. V, J and clone size reflect that table, while D and trimming were determined from the DNA. Counted in this sample were roughly 400,000 clones; 87% of them appeared once. The ten largest clonotypes hold roughly 2% of the sample.

This sample was taken from a study of blood T cell repertoires in COVID-19 (TCRdb year 2020). Regarding the study in general: Collaborator samples came from the United States, Italy and Spain and covered acute and convalescent phases of COVID-19. The prospective study material was composed of cDNA or gDNA derived from T cells, B-cell-depleted T cells, or PBMCs. A de-identified subject ID, COVID-19 status, age in years and sex were almost always included in the sample metadata. Where HLA class I and class II types were available, the types were taken from metadata supplied by the sample provider, not from assay-based typing. The samples were drawn from the first 160 participants of the ongoing ImmuneRACE study and from under 1,500 subjects provided by 6 global collaborators. Deeply sampled blood TCRbeta repertoires from subjects exposed to, actively infected with, or recovered from COVID-19 were included in the dataset. The repertoires were released in a freely available public database meant as a resource for research on the immune response to SARS-CoV-2. General findings and caveats noted by the study authors: Clinical and demographic metadata were provided uncurated, with the amount varying by source and participant.

One collaborating source in Seattle enrolled patients while the patients were actively infected and followed the patients over time throughout the course of disease. Collaborating institutions collected whole blood in K2EDTA tubes following their own protocols. For TCRbeta analysis, collaborators shipped samples as frozen whole blood, isolated PBMCs, or DNA extracted from either of those sample types. Input material: peripheral blood. The receptor was isolated from a woman in her sixties with COVID-19, enrolled during active disease. Rearrangement joined TRBV7-9 to TRBJ1-2; the best D guess is TRBD1, with 6 bases matching. The nucleotide sequence is given as TGTGCCAGCAGCAGGACAGATGGCTACACCTTC. It encodes CASSRTDGYTF.